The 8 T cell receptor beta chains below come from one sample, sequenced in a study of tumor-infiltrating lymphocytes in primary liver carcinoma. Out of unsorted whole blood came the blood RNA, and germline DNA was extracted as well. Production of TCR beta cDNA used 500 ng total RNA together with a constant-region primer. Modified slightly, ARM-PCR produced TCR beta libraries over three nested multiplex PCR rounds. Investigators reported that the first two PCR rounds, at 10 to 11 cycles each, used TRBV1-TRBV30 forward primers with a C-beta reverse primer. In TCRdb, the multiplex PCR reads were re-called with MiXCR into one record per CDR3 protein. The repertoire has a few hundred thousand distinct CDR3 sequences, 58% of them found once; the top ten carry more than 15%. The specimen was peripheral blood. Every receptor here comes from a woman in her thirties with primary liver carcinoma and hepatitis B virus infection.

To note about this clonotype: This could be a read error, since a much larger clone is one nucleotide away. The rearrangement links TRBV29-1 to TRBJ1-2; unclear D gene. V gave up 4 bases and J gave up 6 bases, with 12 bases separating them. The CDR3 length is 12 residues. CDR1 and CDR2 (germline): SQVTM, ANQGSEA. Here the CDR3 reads CSVVRPEHGYTF. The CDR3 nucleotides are TGCAGCGTTGTTAGGCCAGAGCATGGCTACACCTTC. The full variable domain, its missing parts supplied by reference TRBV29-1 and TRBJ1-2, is SAVISQKPSRDICQRGTSLTIQCQVDSQVTMMFWYRQQPGQSLTLIATANQGSEATYESGFVIDKFPISRPNLTFSTLTVSNMSPEDSSIYLCSVVRPEHGYTFGSGTRLTVV.

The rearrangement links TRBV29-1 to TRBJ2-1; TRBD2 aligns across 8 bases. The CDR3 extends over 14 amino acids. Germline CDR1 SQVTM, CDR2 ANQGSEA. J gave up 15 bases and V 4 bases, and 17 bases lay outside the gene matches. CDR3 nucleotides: TGCAGCGTTGTTGGGACTAGTCTCCACAGTGAGTGGTTCTTC. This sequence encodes CSVVGTSLHSEWFF.

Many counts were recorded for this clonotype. CDR3 region: CASRRGKGSYEQYF. CDR3 bases: TGTGCCAGCAGGCGAGGGAAAGGGAGCTACGAGCAGTACTTC. The genes are TRBV6-5 and TRBJ2-7, with D perhaps TRBD2 (5 bases). V was pared by 6 bases and J by 3 bases, with 15 bases between. Germline values: CDR1 MNHEY, CDR2 SVGAGI. The CDR3 has 14 amino acids.

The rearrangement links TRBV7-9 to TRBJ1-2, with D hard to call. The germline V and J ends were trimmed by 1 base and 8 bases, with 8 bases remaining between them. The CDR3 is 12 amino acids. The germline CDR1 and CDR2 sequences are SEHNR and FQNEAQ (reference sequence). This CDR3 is CASSLETEGYTF. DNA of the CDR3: TGTGCCAGCAGCTTAGAAACAGAAGGCTACACCTTC.

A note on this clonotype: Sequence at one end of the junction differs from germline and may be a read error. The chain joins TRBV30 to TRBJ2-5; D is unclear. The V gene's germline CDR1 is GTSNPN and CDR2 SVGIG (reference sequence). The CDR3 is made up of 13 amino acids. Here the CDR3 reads CGWSVSGAETQYF. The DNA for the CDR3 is TGTGGCTGGAGTGTAAGTGGAGCGGAGACCCAGTACTTC.

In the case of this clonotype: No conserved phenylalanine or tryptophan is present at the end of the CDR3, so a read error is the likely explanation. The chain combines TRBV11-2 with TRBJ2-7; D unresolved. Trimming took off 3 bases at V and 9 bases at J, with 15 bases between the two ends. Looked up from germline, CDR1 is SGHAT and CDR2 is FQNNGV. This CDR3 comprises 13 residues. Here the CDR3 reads CASSLSGDYGQYC. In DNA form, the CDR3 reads TGTGCCAGCAGCTTGAGTGGGGATTATGGGCAGTACTGC.

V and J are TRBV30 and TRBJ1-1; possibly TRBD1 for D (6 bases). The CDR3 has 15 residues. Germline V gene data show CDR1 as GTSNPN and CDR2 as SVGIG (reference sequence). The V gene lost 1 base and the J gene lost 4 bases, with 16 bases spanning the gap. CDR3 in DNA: TGTGCCTGGAGTGGGAGGACAGTTCTTTTCACTGAAGCTTTCTTT. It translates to CAWSGRTVLFTEAFF. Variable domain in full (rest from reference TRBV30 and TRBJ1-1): SQTIHQWPATLVQPVGSPLSLECTVEGTSNPNLYWYRQAAGRGLQLLFYSVGIGQISSEVPQNLSASRPQDRQFILSSKKLLLSDSGFYLCAWSGRTVLFTEAFFGQGTRLTVV.

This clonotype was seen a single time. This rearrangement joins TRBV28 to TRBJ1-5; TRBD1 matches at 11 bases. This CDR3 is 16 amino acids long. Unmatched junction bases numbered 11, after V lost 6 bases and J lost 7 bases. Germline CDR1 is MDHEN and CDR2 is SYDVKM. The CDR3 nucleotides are TGTGCCAGCAGGTCCGGACAGGGGGCACTGGGCCAGCCCCAGCATTTT. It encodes CASRSGQGALGQPQHF.